The present entry profiles one TCR beta chain with its context. Its antigen is not yet known. No per-base quality is available; no much larger clone lies one base away. The library came from the immunoSEQ multiplex PCR assay. The original pipeline was this. A statistical classification framework was built to diagnose cytomegalovirus status from the catalog of TCR beta chain sequences. Here the immuneACCESS table is served through TCRdb, limited to in-frame sequences with V and J called. Missing clones are a known gap in these copies; in checked studies unresolved V genes cover under half, and the rest lacks a known reason. The D gene and trimming were derived from the DNA, and the V and J assignments and clone size from that table. Present in this sample are about 120,000 clones, 86% of which were seen just once. Together, the top ten hold roughly 5% of the sample. Donors formed part of the validation cohort, which comprised 120 subjects and was distinct from the first cohort of 666 subjects.

After removal of 4 bases from V and 0 bases from J, the junction retains 5 bases not matched to a gene. The CDR1 and CDR2 encoded by the germline V gene are SGHRS and YFSETQ. The CDR3 goes from the cysteine to the phenylalanine over 15 residues. Only the CDR3 region is kept as DNA, spanning 45 bases read in frame from base 1. This entry is derived from a study of cytomegalovirus exposure and HLA in healthy donors (dated by TCRdb to about 2017). Background for the entire study: According to a later analysis, one platform produced both the 120 validation repertoires and the 730 or so repertoires of the first cohort. The study aimed to test whether signatures of past pathogen exposure could be identified by cataloging public T cell receptors. In addition to the first cohort of hundreds of subjects, a separate validation cohort of approximately 130 different subjects was used. To predict cytomegalovirus infection status, the study combined high-throughput TCR immunosequencing, statistical association of individual TCRs with disease status, and machine learning. Findings and caveats that apply to the study as a whole: According to the authors, the approach could potentially be generalized to other disease states and immunological phenotypes. A few of the identified cytomegalovirus-associated TCR beta chains were confirmed in vitro to be specific for cytomegalovirus antigens. In a later analysis, TCRs clustered in the first cohort were found to also tend to co-occur in the roughly 110 validation repertoires, with roughly 93% of cluster scores above 0. In both the original and validation cohorts, the classifier was reported to diagnose cytomegalovirus status with high specificity and sensitivity. A later analysis lacked HLA typing for the validation cohort, so it scored co-occurrence in that cohort across all 120 repertoires. Most TCR sequences were seen in very few donors, while some public TCRs were found in many individuals. The study listed over 150 TCR beta chains as associated with cytomegalovirus.

Sample: PBMCs. The receptor chain draws on TRBV5-1 and TRBJ2-7; 9 bases in the junction line up with TRBD2. This TCR came from a man aged 18-30 years in good health and CMV-seronegative. The DNA sequence reads TGCGCCAGCAGCCTGGGACTAGCCAGCTCCTACGAGCAGTACTTC. It codes for CASSLGLASSYEQYF.